There are a few counts of the clone carrying this T cell receptor beta chain. Its antigen is not identified. The source of the sample is a study of identical twins. Addition of a universal primer site occurred through template switching, and cDNA carried unique molecular identifiers. TCRdb re-called the 5' RACE reads with MiXCR, one entry per CDR3 protein. This table holds 450,000 to 500,000 distinct CDR3 sequences, 13% to 15% found once. Study findings and constraints: Monozygotic twins shared more out-of-frame TCR alpha than recombination models predicted.

The V gene's germline CDR1 is SGHTA and CDR2 FQGNSA. The CDR3 length is 13 residues. V lost 5 bases, J lost 7 bases, and 13 bases lay in between. The same data also went into a second study, on yellow fever vaccine responses in identical twins.

The receptor was derived from a woman under 30 in good health. Sequencing was carried out using CD4+ T cells sorted from blood. The chain employs TRBV7-2 and TRBJ2-3, with D possibly being TRBD2 (5 bases). CDR3 DNA: TGTGCCAGCAGCCCGGCGGGTGGGAATACGCAGTATTTT. Translating it yields CASSPAGGNTQYF.